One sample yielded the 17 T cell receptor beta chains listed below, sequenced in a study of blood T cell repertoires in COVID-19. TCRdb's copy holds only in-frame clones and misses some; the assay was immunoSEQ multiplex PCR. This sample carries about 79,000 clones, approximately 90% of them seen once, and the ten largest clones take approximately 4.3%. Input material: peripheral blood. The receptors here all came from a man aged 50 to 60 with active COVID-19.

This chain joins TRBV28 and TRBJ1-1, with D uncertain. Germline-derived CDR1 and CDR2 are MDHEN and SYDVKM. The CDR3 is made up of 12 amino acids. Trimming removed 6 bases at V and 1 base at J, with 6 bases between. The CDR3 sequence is CASREGNTEAFF. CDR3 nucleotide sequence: TGTGCCAGCAGAGAGGGGAACACTGAAGCTTTCTTT.

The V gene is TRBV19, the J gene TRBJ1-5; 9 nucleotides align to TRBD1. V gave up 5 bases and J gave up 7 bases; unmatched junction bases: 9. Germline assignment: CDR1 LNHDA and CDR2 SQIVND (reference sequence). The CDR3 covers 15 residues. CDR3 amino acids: CASSARRDRVQPQHF. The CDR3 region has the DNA TGTGCCAGTAGTGCACGTAGGGACAGGGTGCAGCCCCAGCATTTT.

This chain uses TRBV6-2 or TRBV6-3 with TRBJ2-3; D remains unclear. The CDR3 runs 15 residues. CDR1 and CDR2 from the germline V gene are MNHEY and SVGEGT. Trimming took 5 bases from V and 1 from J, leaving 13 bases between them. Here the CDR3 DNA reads TGTGCCAGCAGTGGTTTGTTTCGAGGCACAGATACGCAGTATTTT. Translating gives CASSGLFRGTDTQYF.

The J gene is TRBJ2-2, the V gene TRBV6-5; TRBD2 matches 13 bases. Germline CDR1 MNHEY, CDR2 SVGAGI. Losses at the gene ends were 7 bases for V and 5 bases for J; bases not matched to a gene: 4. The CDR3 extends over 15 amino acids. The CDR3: CASTLAGGPTGELFF. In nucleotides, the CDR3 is TGTGCCAGCACACTAGCGGGAGGGCCGACCGGGGAGCTGTTTTTT.

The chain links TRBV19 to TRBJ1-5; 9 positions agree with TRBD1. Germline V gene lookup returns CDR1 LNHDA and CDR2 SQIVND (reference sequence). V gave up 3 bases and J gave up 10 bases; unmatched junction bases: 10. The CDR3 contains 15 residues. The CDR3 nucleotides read TGTGCCAGTAGTATCCGGTCGACAGGGGGTTTTCCCCAGCATTTT. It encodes CASSIRSTGGFPQHF.

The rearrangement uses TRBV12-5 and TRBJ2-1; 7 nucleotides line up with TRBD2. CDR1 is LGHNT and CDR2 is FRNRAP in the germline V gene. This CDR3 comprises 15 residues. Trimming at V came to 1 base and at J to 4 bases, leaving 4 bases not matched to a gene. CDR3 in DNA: TGTGCTAGTGGTTTGGCTCGCGGGAGTTACAATGAGCAGTTCTTC. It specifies CASGLARGSYNEQFF.

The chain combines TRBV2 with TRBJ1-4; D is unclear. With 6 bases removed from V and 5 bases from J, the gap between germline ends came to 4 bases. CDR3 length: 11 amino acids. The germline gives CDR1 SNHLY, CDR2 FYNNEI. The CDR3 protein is CASSLNEKLFF. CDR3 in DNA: TGTGCCAGCAGCCTCAATGAAAAACTGTTTTTT.

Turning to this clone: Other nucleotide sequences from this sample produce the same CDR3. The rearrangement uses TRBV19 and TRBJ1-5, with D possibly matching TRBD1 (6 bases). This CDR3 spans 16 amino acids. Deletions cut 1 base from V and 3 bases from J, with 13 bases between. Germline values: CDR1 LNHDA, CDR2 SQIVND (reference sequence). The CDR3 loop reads CASSIVWTADNQPQHF. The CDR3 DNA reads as TGTGCCAGTAGTATAGTCTGGACAGCCGACAATCAGCCCCAGCATTTT.

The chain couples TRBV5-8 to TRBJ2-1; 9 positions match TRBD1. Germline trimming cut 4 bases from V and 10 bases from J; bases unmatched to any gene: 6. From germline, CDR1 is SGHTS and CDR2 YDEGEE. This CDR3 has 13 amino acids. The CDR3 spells CASSKTGGGEQFF. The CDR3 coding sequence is TGTGCCAGCAGCAAAACAGGGGGCGGCGAGCAGTTCTTC. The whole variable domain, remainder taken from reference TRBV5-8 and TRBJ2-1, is EAGVTQSPTHLIKTRGQQATLRCSPISGHTSVYWYQQALGLGLQFLLWYDEGEERNRGNFPPRFSGRQFPNYSSELNVNALELEDSALYLCASSKTGGGEQFFGPGTRLTVL.

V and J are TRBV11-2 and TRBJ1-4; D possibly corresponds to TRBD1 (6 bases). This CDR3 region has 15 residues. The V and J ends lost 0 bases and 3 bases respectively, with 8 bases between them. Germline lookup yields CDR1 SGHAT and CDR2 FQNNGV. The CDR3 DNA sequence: TGTGCCAGCAGCTTAGAGGGGGCGGCTAATGAAAAACTGTTTTTT. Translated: CASSLEGAANEKLFF.

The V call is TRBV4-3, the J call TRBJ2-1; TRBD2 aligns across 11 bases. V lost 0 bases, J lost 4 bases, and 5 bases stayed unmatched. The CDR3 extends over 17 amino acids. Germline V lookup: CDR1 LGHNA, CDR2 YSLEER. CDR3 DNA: TGCGCCAGCAGCCAAGAGAGTATAGCGGGGGGGTACAATGAGCAGTTCTTC. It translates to CASSQESIAGGYNEQFF.

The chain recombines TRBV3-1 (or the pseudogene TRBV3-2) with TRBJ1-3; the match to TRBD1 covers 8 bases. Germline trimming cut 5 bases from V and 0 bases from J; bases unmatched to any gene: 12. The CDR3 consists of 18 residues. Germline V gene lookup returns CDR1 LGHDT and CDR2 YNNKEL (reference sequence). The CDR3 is CASSTGRRDRSSGNTIYF. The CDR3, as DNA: TGTGCCAGCAGCACAGGGCGGAGGGACAGGAGCTCTGGAAACACCATATATTTT.

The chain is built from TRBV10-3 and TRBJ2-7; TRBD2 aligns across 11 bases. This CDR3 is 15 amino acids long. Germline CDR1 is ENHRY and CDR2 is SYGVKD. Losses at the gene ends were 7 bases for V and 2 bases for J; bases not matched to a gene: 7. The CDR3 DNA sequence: TGTGCCATCAACCCCGGGACTAGCGGTACCTACGAGCAGTACTTC. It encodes CAINPGTSGTYEQYF.

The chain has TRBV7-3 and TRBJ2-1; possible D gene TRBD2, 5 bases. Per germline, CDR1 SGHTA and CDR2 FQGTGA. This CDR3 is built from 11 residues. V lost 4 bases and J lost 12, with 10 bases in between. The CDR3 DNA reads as TGTGCCAGCAGCTCGGGTGGAGGGCAGTTCTTC. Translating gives CASSSGGGQFF.

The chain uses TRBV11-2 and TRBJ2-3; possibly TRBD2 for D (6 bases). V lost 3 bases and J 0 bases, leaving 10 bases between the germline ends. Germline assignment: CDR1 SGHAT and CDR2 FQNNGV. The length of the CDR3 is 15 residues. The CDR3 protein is CASSLVAASTDTQYF. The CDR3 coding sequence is TGTGCCAGCAGCTTGGTAGCGGCTAGCACAGATACGCAGTATTTT. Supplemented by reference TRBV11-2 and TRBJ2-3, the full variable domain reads EAGVAQSPRYKIIEKRQSVAFWCNPISGHATLYWYQQILGQGPKLLIQFQNNGVVDDSQLPKDRFSAERLKGVDSTLKIQPAKLEDSAVYLCASSLVAASTDTQYFGPGTRLTVL.

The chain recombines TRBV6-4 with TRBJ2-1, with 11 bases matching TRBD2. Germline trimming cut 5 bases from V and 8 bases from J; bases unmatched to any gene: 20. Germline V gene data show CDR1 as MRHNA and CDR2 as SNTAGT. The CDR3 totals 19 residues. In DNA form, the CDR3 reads TGTGCCAGCAGTCGTCTTTCGGTCCTAGCGGGAGGATCACAATATGAGCAGTTCTTC. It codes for CASSRLSVLAGGSQYEQFF.

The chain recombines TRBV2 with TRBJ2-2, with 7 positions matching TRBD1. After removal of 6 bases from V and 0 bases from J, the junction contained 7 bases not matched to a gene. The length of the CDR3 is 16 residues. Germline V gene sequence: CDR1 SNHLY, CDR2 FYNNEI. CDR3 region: CASRSVGTANTGELFF. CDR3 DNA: TGTGCCAGCAGGTCCGTCGGGACAGCGAACACCGGGGAGCTGTTTTTT.